These T cell receptor beta chains were read from a single sample in a study of PD-1 blockade in classical Hodgkin lymphoma. Clones were sequenced by immunoSEQ multiplex PCR, and TCRdb holds only the in-frame ones, with some missing. The sample consists of around 29,000 clones, around 89% of them appearing once. What was sequenced was CD4+ T cells from blood. These receptors were obtained from a human donor with classical Hodgkin lymphoma. CDR3s include the opening cysteine and the closing phenylalanine or tryptophan. D genes are given only for firm matches. Clone size is stated in some rows and not others, as once, few, many or a class when expanded.

J gene: TRBJ2-7; V gene: TRBV6-5; D gene: TRBD1; clone size: NA; CDR3 protein: CASSTPGQGSYEQYF; CDR3 DNA: TGTGCCAGCAGTACTCCGGGACAGGGGTCCTACGAGCAGTACTTC
J gene: TRBJ1-4; V gene: TRBV27; D gene: TRBD1; clone size: NA; CDR3 protein: CASSRGQGESEKLFF; CDR3 DNA: TGTGCCAGCAGTCGAGGACAGGGGGAGAGTGAAAAACTGTTTTTT
J gene: TRBJ1-3; V gene: TRBV5-8; D gene: NA; clone size: few; CDR3 protein: CASTPVPPGNTIYF; CDR3 DNA: TGTGCCAGCACCCCTGTACCTCCTGGAAACACCATATATTTT
J gene: TRBJ2-1; V gene: TRBV18; D gene: NA; clone size: NA; CDR3 protein: CASSPPSQRDEQFF; CDR3 DNA: TGTGCCAGCTCACCACCGTCACAGCGTGATGAGCAGTTCTTC
J gene: TRBJ1-1; V gene: TRBV11-2; D gene: NA; clone size: NA; CDR3 protein: CASSLDTGTLKRGTEAFF; CDR3 DNA: TGTGCCAGCAGCTTAGATACCGGGACACTCAAACGGGGCACTGAAGCTTTCTTT
J gene: TRBJ1-4; V gene: TRBV18; D gene: TRBD1; clone size: NA; CDR3 protein: CASSRGTATVATNEKLFF; CDR3 DNA: TGTGCCAGCTCGCGAGGGACAGCTACAGTCGCAACTAATGAAAAACTGTTTTTT
J gene: TRBJ1-2; V gene: TRBV18; D gene: TRBD1; clone size: NA; CDR3 protein: CASSPGQELANYGYTF; CDR3 DNA: TGTGCCAGCTCACCCGGACAGGAATTAGCTAACTATGGCTACACCTTC
J gene: TRBJ1-2; V gene: TRBV27; D gene: NA; clone size: NA; CDR3 protein: CASSPRGRIFDGYTF; CDR3 DNA: TGTGCCAGCAGTCCCCGAGGCAGGATCTTCGATGGCTACACCTTC
J gene: TRBJ2-1; V gene: TRBV7-2; D gene: NA; clone size: NA; CDR3 protein: CASSRGLENEQFF; CDR3 DNA: TGTGCCAGCAGCCGCGGACTGGAGAATGAGCAGTTCTTC
J gene: TRBJ2-6; V gene: TRBV19; D gene: TRBD1; clone size: NA; CDR3 protein: CASRETGDSSGANVLTF; CDR3 DNA: TGTGCCAGTAGGGAAACAGGGGACAGCTCTGGGGCCAACGTCCTGACTTTC
J gene: TRBJ2-1; V gene: TRBV11-3; D gene: NA; clone size: NA; CDR3 protein: CASSLAIGEQFF; CDR3 DNA: TGTGCCAGCAGCTTAGCGATCGGTGAGCAGTTCTTC
J gene: TRBJ2-1; V gene: TRBV7-2; D gene: TRBD2; clone size: NA; CDR3 protein: CASSLPGLGNREQFF; CDR3 DNA: TGTGCCAGCAGCCTCCCGGGACTAGGAAACAGGGAGCAGTTCTTC
J gene: TRBJ1-5; V gene: TRBV7-2; D gene: NA; clone size: NA; CDR3 protein: CASSEGPNQPQHF; CDR3 DNA: TGTGCCAGCAGCGAGGGTCCAAATCAGCCCCAGCATTTT
J gene: TRBJ1-5; V gene: TRBV29-1; D gene: NA; clone size: NA; CDR3 protein: CSVAGTNSNQPQHF; CDR3 DNA: TGCAGCGTTGCTGGGACAAATAGCAATCAGCCCCAGCATTTT
J gene: TRBJ2-3; V gene: TRBV7-2; D gene: NA; clone size: NA; CDR3 protein: CASSLPATDTQYF; CDR3 DNA: TGTGCCAGCAGCTTGCCGGCGACAGATACGCAGTATTTT
J gene: TRBJ2-5; V gene: TRBV5-1; D gene: TRBD1; clone size: NA; CDR3 protein: CASSQGSQGVETQYF; CDR3 DNA: TGCGCCAGCAGTCAGGGCTCTCAGGGGGTGGAGACCCAGTACTTC
J gene: TRBJ2-3; V gene: TRBV5-6; D gene: NA; clone size: NA; CDR3 protein: CASSLAPHPDTDTQYF; CDR3 DNA: TGTGCCAGCAGCTTGGCCCCCCACCCAGACACAGATACGCAGTATTTT
J gene: TRBJ2-2; V gene: TRBV6-5; D gene: TRBD2; clone size: NA; CDR3 protein: CASSTSGRIAGELFF; CDR3 DNA: TGTGCCAGCAGTACTAGCGGGAGGATAGCCGGGGAGCTGTTTTTT
J gene: TRBJ2-1; V gene: TRBV29-1; D gene: TRBD1; clone size: NA; CDR3 protein: CSAAPRDRTYNEQFF; CDR3 DNA: TGCAGCGCAGCACCGCGGGACAGGACCTACAATGAGCAGTTCTTC
J gene: TRBJ2-3; V gene: TRBV19; D gene: NA; clone size: NA; CDR3 protein: CASSLQSTDTQYF; CDR3 DNA: TGTGCCAGTAGTTTACAGTCCACAGATACGCAGTATTTT
J gene: TRBJ2-1; V gene: TRBV9; D gene: NA; clone size: NA; CDR3 protein: CASSVSGWGINEQFF; CDR3 DNA: TGTGCCAGCAGCGTAAGTGGGTGGGGGATCAATGAGCAGTTCTTC
J gene: TRBJ1-1; V gene: TRBV11-3; D gene: TRBD1; clone size: NA; CDR3 protein: CASSPTGGVTEAFF; CDR3 DNA: TGTGCCAGCAGCCCGACAGGGGGCGTCACTGAAGCTTTCTTT
J gene: TRBJ2-3; V gene: TRBV6-5; D gene: NA; clone size: NA; CDR3 protein: CAGRPEYTDTQYF; CDR3 DNA: TGTGCCGGGCGACCGGAGTACACAGATACGCAGTATTTT
J gene: TRBJ1-2; V gene: TRBV27; D gene: TRBD1; clone size: NA; CDR3 protein: CASSLRGDRERGYYGYTF; CDR3 DNA: TGTGCCAGCAGTTTAAGAGGGGACAGGGAAAGGGGCTATTACGGCTACACCTTC
J gene: TRBJ2-1; V gene: TRBV18; D gene: TRBD2; clone size: NA; CDR3 protein: CASSPASSGWANEQFF; CDR3 DNA: TGTGCCAGCTCACCAGCCTCTAGCGGGTGGGCCAATGAGCAGTTCTTC
J gene: TRBJ2-2; V gene: TRBV2; D gene: NA; clone size: NA; CDR3 protein: CASSNSAGELFF; CDR3 DNA: TGTGCCAGCAGTAATTCAGCCGGGGAGCTGTTTTTT
J gene: TRBJ2-5; V gene: TRBV7-9; D gene: NA; clone size: NA; CDR3 protein: CASSFGRGRETQYF; CDR3 DNA: TGTGCCAGCAGCTTCGGCCGAGGGAGGGAGACCCAGTACTTC
J gene: TRBJ2-2; V gene: TRBV29-1; D gene: NA; clone size: NA; CDR3 protein: CSVLRQGHTGELFF; CDR3 DNA: TGCAGCGTCCTTAGGCAGGGGCACACCGGGGAGCTGTTTTTT
J gene: TRBJ1-6; V gene: TRBV28; D gene: TRBD1; clone size: NA; CDR3 protein: CASRGTVGHSPLHF; CDR3 DNA: TGTGCCAGCAGAGGGACAGTCGGTCATTCACCCCTCCACTTT
J gene: TRBJ2-5; V gene: TRBV5-1; D gene: NA; clone size: NA; CDR3 protein: CASTDLQETQYF; CDR3 DNA: TGCGCCAGCACCGATCTTCAAGAGACCCAGTACTTC
J gene: TRBJ2-5; V gene: TRBV10-3; D gene: TRBD1; clone size: NA; CDR3 protein: CAITDFPDRGRYF; CDR3 DNA: TGTGCCATCACCGACTTCCCCGACAGGGGCAGGTACTTC
J gene: TRBJ1-4; V gene: TRBV5-1; D gene: NA; clone size: once; CDR3 protein: CATRPEGGPGKLFF; CDR3 DNA: TGCGCCACCCGGCCGGAGGGAGGCCCCGGGAAACTGTTTTTT
J gene: TRBJ2-5; V gene: TRBV11-2; D gene: TRBD2; clone size: medium-sized; CDR3 protein: CASSTGLAGGGTQYF; CDR3 DNA: TGTGCCAGCAGCACGGGACTAGCGGGAGGTGGGACCCAGTACTTC
J gene: TRBJ1-3; V gene: TRBV5-1; D gene: NA; clone size: NA; CDR3 protein: CASSLTGTGNTIYF; CDR3 DNA: TGCGCCAGCAGCCTTACAGGTACTGGAAACACCATATATTTT
J gene: TRBJ1-4; V gene: TRBV5-1; D gene: TRBD1; clone size: NA; CDR3 protein: CASSLVAGGNEKLFF; CDR3 DNA: TGCGCCAGCAGCTTGGTCGCAGGGGGAAATGAAAAACTGTTTTTT
J gene: TRBJ1-5; V gene: TRBV5-1; D gene: NA; clone size: NA; CDR3 protein: CASSSGLDNQPQHF; CDR3 DNA: TGCGCCAGCAGCTCCGGGCTTGACAATCAGCCCCAGCATTTT
J gene: TRBJ1-2; V gene: TRBV7-6; D gene: NA; clone size: NA; CDR3 protein: CASSSLRDNYGYTF; CDR3 DNA: TGTGCCAGCAGCTCCCTGAGAGATAACTATGGCTACACCTTC
J gene: TRBJ2-7; V gene: TRBV18; D gene: NA; clone size: NA; CDR3 protein: CASSPFDYYEQYF; CDR3 DNA: TGTGCCAGCTCACCGTTCGATTACTACGAGCAGTACTTC
J gene: TRBJ2-7; V gene: TRBV9; D gene: NA; clone size: NA; CDR3 protein: CASSAYQSPHEQYF; CDR3 DNA: TGTGCCAGCAGCGCCTACCAGAGCCCGCACGAGCAGTACTTC
J gene: TRBJ2-5; V gene: TRBV9; D gene: TRBD2; clone size: NA; CDR3 protein: CASSVGERGRMETQYF; CDR3 DNA: TGTGCCAGCAGCGTAGGCGAGCGGGGTAGAATGGAGACCCAGTACTTC
J gene: TRBJ2-3; V gene: TRBV11-2; D gene: TRBD2; clone size: NA; CDR3 protein: CASHLAGGLTDTQYF; CDR3 DNA: TGTGCCAGCCACCTGGCGGGAGGGCTAACAGATACGCAGTATTTT
J gene: TRBJ2-7; V gene: TRBV6-1; D gene: NA; clone size: NA; CDR3 protein: CASSVTNSYEQYF; CDR3 DNA: TGTGCCAGCAGTGTCACAAATTCCTACGAGCAGTACTTC
J gene: TRBJ2-1; V gene: TRBV12-2; D gene: NA; clone size: NA; CDR3 protein: CASRWLDGRASRSYNEQFF; CDR3 DNA: TGTGCAAGTCGCTGGCTTGACGGGAGGGCCTCGCGGTCCTACAATGAGCAGTTCTTC
J gene: TRBJ2-7; V gene: TRBV6-5; D gene: NA; clone size: NA; CDR3 protein: CASSTDGLSYEQYF; CDR3 DNA: TGTGCCAGCAGTACCGACGGGCTCTCCTACGAGCAGTACTTC
J gene: TRBJ2-3; V gene: TRBV29-1; D gene: NA; clone size: once; CDR3 protein: CSVEVSADTQYF; CDR3 DNA: TGCAGCGTTGAGGTTTCGGCAGATACGCAGTATTTT
J gene: TRBJ2-3; V gene: TRBV7-9; D gene: NA; clone size: NA; CDR3 protein: CASTSYSTDTQYF; CDR3 DNA: TGTGCCAGCACCTCTTACAGCACAGATACGCAGTATTTT
J gene: TRBJ1-1; V gene: TRBV2; D gene: NA; clone size: NA; CDR3 protein: CASSSQGYTEAFF; CDR3 DNA: TGTGCCAGCAGTTCACAGGGTTACACTGAAGCTTTCTTT
J gene: TRBJ1-4; V gene: TRBV4-2; D gene: NA; clone size: NA; CDR3 protein: CASSQVHDYREKLFF; CDR3 DNA: TGTGCCAGCAGCCAAGTACATGACTATCGTGAAAAACTGTTTTTT
J gene: TRBJ1-1; V gene: TRBV2; D gene: NA; clone size: few; CDR3 protein: CASSEIGLGTEAFF; CDR3 DNA: TGTGCCAGCAGTGAAATCGGTCTGGGAACTGAAGCTTTCTTT
J gene: TRBJ2-6; V gene: TRBV5-1; D gene: NA; clone size: NA; CDR3 protein: CASSNLISGANVLTF; CDR3 DNA: TGCGCCAGCAGCAACCTCATCTCTGGGGCCAACGTCCTGACTTTC
J gene: TRBJ1-2; V gene: TRBV7-9; D gene: NA; clone size: NA; CDR3 protein: CASSLGRGANYGYTF; CDR3 DNA: TGTGCCAGCAGCCTAGGTCGGGGCGCGAACTATGGCTACACCTTC
J gene: TRBJ2-3; V gene: TRBV29-1; D gene: TRBD2; clone size: NA; CDR3 protein: CSVAIAGGDTQYF; CDR3 DNA: TGCAGCGTTGCGATAGCGGGCGGGGATACGCAGTATTTT
J gene: TRBJ2-7; V gene: TRBV19; D gene: NA; clone size: NA; CDR3 protein: CASKAQESPSYEQYF; CDR3 DNA: TGTGCCAGTAAGGCCCAGGAGTCTCCTTCCTACGAGCAGTACTTC
J gene: TRBJ1-2; V gene: TRBV6-5; D gene: NA; clone size: NA; CDR3 protein: CASSYRQGGYGYTF; CDR3 DNA: TGTGCCAGCAGTTATCGCCAGGGAGGCTATGGCTACACCTTC
J gene: TRBJ2-7; V gene: TRBV5-4; D gene: NA; clone size: NA; CDR3 protein: CASSNRDFTPEQYF; CDR3 DNA: TGTGCCAGCAGCAACCGGGACTTTACCCCCGAGCAGTACTTC
J gene: TRBJ1-4; V gene: TRBV6-1; D gene: TRBD1; clone size: NA; CDR3 protein: CASSPTDRVHEKLFF; CDR3 DNA: TGTGCCAGCAGTCCTACAGACAGGGTACATGAAAAACTGTTTTTT
J gene: TRBJ2-2; V gene: TRBV18; D gene: NA; clone size: NA; CDR3 protein: CASSPLGASTGELFF; CDR3 DNA: TGTGCCAGCTCACCACTGGGGGCGAGCACCGGGGAGCTGTTTTTT